The source of this T cell receptor beta chain is a study of OX40 agonist ivuxolimab in advanced cancers. For the study at large: Subjects had a mean age of about 57 years, with a range of roughly 20 to 79; around 80% were male.

Study conclusions and caveats: Doses of 0.1 to 3.0 mg/kg were accompanied by clonal expansion of CD4+ and CD8+ blood T cells by week 6.

Repertoires were generated with immunoSEQ multiplex PCR, while TCRdb's copy carries only in-frame clones and drops some. The data show 70,000 to 95,000 clones, 85% to 95% seen once. In regard to this clone: Its antigen is still unknown.

There are 14 residues in the CDR3. Germline-derived CDR1 and CDR2 are SGHTA and FQGNSA. The TCR sequence derives from an adult with an advanced solid tumor such as melanoma, head and neck, liver or kidney cancer. The chain has TRBV7-2 and TRBJ2-5, with 9 bases aligning to TRBD2. With the DNA end fitting TRBJ2-7 better, the J assignment may be wrong. The sequencing here drew on CD4+ or CD8+ T cells sorted from blood, taken in a trial of the OX40 agonist ivuxolimab. In DNA, the CDR3 is TGTGCCAGCAGCTTTAGCGGGAGTGCCTACGAGCAGTACTTC. This translates into CASSFSGSAYEQYF.